The T cell receptor beta chain described here comes from a study of radiation and T cells in renal cell carcinoma. Study-level information: Nephrectomy followed 15 Gy stereotactic body radiation by 4 weeks. Study findings and constraints: Top tumor clonotypes rose in blood 2 weeks post-radiation, then contracted.

Time point meaning: baseline pretreatment blood. Stated treatment: 15 Gy SBRT to primary tumor, nephrectomy 4 weeks later. Serial blood draws occurred at baseline and 2 and 4 weeks post-SBRT. CDR1 and CDR2 (germline): KGHSH, LQKENI. This CDR3 has 17 residues. Trimming took 5 bases from V and 6 from J; bases not matched to a gene: 11. Clones were read by immunoSEQ multiplex PCR, and TCRdb kept only the in-frame ones, dropping some. The sample holds tens of thousands of clones, 82% seen once. Of note for this clone: Its antigen remains unknown.

This receptor was obtained from a man aged 55 to 70 with renal cell carcinoma. This sequence joins TRBV18 and TRBJ2-4, with 12 bases fitting TRBD1. Source: blood, taken from a patient whose treatment included radiotherapy and nephrectomy. CDR3 amino acids: CASSGPGTGGTRNIQYF. Written as DNA, the CDR3 is TGTGCCAGCTCAGGCCCCGGGACAGGGGGCACGAGAAACATTCAGTACTTC.